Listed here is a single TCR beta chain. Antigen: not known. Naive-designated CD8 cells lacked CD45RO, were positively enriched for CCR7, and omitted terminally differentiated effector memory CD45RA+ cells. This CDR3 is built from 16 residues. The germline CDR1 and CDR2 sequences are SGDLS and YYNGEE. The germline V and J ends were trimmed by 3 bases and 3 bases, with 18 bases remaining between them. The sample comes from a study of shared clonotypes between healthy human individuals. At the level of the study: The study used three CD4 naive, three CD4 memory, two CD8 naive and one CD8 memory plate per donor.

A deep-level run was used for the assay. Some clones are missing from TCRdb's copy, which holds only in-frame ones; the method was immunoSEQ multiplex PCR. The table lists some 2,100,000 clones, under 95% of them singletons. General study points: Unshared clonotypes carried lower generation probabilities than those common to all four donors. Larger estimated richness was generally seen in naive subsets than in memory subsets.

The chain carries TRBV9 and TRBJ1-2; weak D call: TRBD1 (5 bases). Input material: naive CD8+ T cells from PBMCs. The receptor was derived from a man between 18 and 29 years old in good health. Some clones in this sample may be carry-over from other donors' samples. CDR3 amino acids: CASSDPRQGEDYGYTF. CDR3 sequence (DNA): TGTGCCAGCAGCGACCCCCGGCAGGGAGAAGACTATGGCTACACCTTC.